These T cell receptor beta chains were read from a single sample in a study of T cell changes during pregnancy in multiple sclerosis. Using immunoSEQ multiplex PCR, the repertoire was profiled, and TCRdb retains in-frame clones only, with some absent. The table includes some 97,000 clones, roughly 93% detected once. The sequences come from peripheral blood, collected before pregnancy. The receptors come from a female donor with multiple sclerosis, enrolled in a pregnancy study. Each CDR3 is given with its conserved first and last residue. The D gene is left open where the match is weak. Rows may omit the clone size; those that give it use once, few, many or a size class.

abundance: NA
len: 20
d_gene: NA
j_gene: TRBJ2-1
v_gene: TRBV1
CDR3aa: CTSSQETSGRAGVRGNEQFF
CDR3nt: TGCACCAGCAGCCAAGAGACTAGCGGGAGGGCCGGAGTGAGGGGCAATGAGCAGTTCTTC

abundance: NA
len: 15
d_gene: TRBD1
j_gene: TRBJ1-2
v_gene: TRBV6-1
CDR3aa: CASSLRDRVNYGYTF
CDR3nt: TGTGCCAGCAGCCTCCGGGACAGGGTTAACTATGGCTACACCTTC

abundance: NA
len: 15
d_gene: NA
j_gene: TRBJ2-1
v_gene: TRBV4-2
CDR3aa: CASSTDRSSYNEQFF
CDR3nt: TGTGCCAGCAGTACCGACAGAAGCTCCTACAATGAGCAGTTCTTC

abundance: NA
len: 19
d_gene: TRBD2
j_gene: TRBJ2-2
v_gene: TRBV11-2
CDR3aa: CASSPRGGLAGGYTGELFF
CDR3nt: TGTGCCAGCAGCCCTAGGGGGGGACTAGCGGGAGGGTACACCGGGGAGCTGTTTTTT

abundance: NA
len: 15
d_gene: NA
j_gene: TRBJ1-2
v_gene: TRBV27
CDR3aa: CASRPGQTSDYGYTF
CDR3nt: TGTGCCAGCAGACCAGGACAGACCTCCGACTATGGCTACACCTTC

abundance: NA
len: 14
d_gene: NA
j_gene: TRBJ1-4
v_gene: TRBV5-1
CDR3aa: CASSDGQLNEKLFF
CDR3nt: TGCGCCAGCAGCGACGGACAACTAAATGAAAAACTGTTTTTT

abundance: NA
len: 18
d_gene: NA
j_gene: TRBJ2-4
v_gene: TRBV4-1
CDR3aa: CASSQERARALAKNIQYF
CDR3nt: TGCGCCAGCAGCCAAGAACGGGCCAGGGCCCTAGCCAAAAACATTCAGTACTTC

abundance: NA
len: 16
d_gene: NA
j_gene: TRBJ1-3
v_gene: TRBV7-8
CDR3aa: CASSATGYSSGNTIYF
CDR3nt: TGTGCCAGCAGCGCTACAGGGTACTCCTCTGGAAACACCATATATTTT

abundance: once
len: 15
d_gene: TRBD1
j_gene: TRBJ2-7
v_gene: TRBV19
CDR3aa: CASSNLGDSSYEQYF
CDR3nt: TGTGCCAGCTCGAACCTTGGGGACAGCTCCTACGAGCAGTACTTC

abundance: NA
len: 15
d_gene: NA
j_gene: TRBJ2-3
v_gene: TRBV5-1
CDR3aa: CASSSEGPGTDTQYF
CDR3nt: TGCGCCAGCAGCTCGGAGGGCCCCGGGACAGATACGCAGTATTTT

abundance: few
len: 15
d_gene: TRBD1
j_gene: TRBJ1-4
v_gene: TRBV19
CDR3aa: CASSIATGGGEKLFF
CDR3nt: TGTGCCAGTAGTATCGCAACAGGGGGAGGCGAAAAACTGTTTTTT

abundance: NA
len: 12
d_gene: NA
j_gene: TRBJ2-1
v_gene: TRBV2
CDR3aa: CASRGSYNEQFF
CDR3nt: TGTGCCAGCAGGGGGAGTTACAATGAGCAGTTCTTC

abundance: NA
len: 14
d_gene: TRBD2
j_gene: TRBJ2-7
v_gene: TRBV5-1
CDR3aa: CASSLALAGAEQYF
CDR3nt: TGCGCCAGCAGCTTGGCGCTAGCGGGAGCCGAGCAGTACTTC

abundance: NA
len: 15
d_gene: NA
j_gene: TRBJ1-1
v_gene: TRBV9
CDR3aa: CASSVTGGVNTEAFF
CDR3nt: TGTGCCAGCAGCGTCACGGGCGGGGTGAACACTGAAGCTTTCTTT

abundance: NA
len: 19
d_gene: TRBD2
j_gene: TRBJ2-7
v_gene: TRBV7-2
CDR3aa: CASSLASPLAGAMIGEQYF
CDR3nt: TGTGCCAGCAGCTTAGCTTCTCCCCTAGCGGGAGCGATGATTGGCGAGCAGTACTTC

abundance: NA
len: 17
d_gene: TRBD2
j_gene: TRBJ2-1
v_gene: TRBV11-2
CDR3aa: CASSFGTSGGSYNEQFF
CDR3nt: TGTGCCAGCAGCTTCGGGACTAGCGGGGGCTCCTACAATGAGCAGTTCTTC

abundance: NA
len: 12
d_gene: TRBD1
j_gene: TRBJ2-1
v_gene: TRBV5-1
CDR3aa: CASSLEGAGQFF
CDR3nt: TGCGCCAGCAGCTTGGAGGGGGCAGGGCAGTTCTTC

abundance: few
len: 15
d_gene: TRBD2
j_gene: TRBJ2-7
v_gene: TRBV18
CDR3aa: CASSPGLAGAYEQYF
CDR3nt: TGTGCCAGCTCACCAGGACTAGCGGGAGCCTACGAGCAGTACTTC

abundance: NA
len: 18
d_gene: TRBD2
j_gene: TRBJ2-3
v_gene: TRBV9
CDR3aa: CASSVDSRLAGVTDTQYF
CDR3nt: TGTGCCAGCAGCGTAGATTCAAGGCTAGCGGGAGTCACAGATACGCAGTATTTT

abundance: NA
len: 19
d_gene: NA
j_gene: TRBJ2-1
v_gene: TRBV21-1
CDR3aa: CARGRLRIWDRDGVGEQFF
CDR3nt: TGTGCCAGGGGTCGTCTCAGAATTTGGGACAGGGATGGAGTGGGTGAGCAGTTCTTC

abundance: NA
len: 19
d_gene: TRBD2
j_gene: TRBJ2-3
v_gene: TRBV30
CDR3aa: CAWSVLPGLAESSTDTQYF
CDR3nt: TGTGCCTGGAGTGTATTGCCGGGACTAGCGGAATCTAGCACAGATACGCAGTATTTT

abundance: once
len: 14
d_gene: NA
j_gene: TRBJ1-5
v_gene: TRBV5-1
CDR3aa: CASSLGGTGQPQHF
CDR3nt: TGCGCCAGCAGCTTGGGCGGGACGGGGCAGCCCCAGCATTTT

abundance: NA
len: 17
d_gene: NA
j_gene: TRBJ1-1
v_gene: TRBV18
CDR3aa: CASSPSQGSKMNTEAFF
CDR3nt: TGTGCCAGCTCACCATCACAGGGCTCAAAAATGAACACTGAAGCTTTCTTT

abundance: NA
len: 14
d_gene: TRBD1
j_gene: TRBJ2-2
v_gene: TRBV7-8
CDR3aa: CASSETGYTGELFF
CDR3nt: TGTGCCAGCAGCGAGACAGGGTACACCGGGGAGCTGTTTTTT

abundance: NA
len: 14
d_gene: TRBD1
j_gene: TRBJ2-7
v_gene: TRBV6-1
CDR3aa: CASSEATGDYEQYF
CDR3nt: TGTGCCAGCAGTGAAGCCACAGGGGACTACGAGCAGTACTTC

abundance: NA
len: 15
d_gene: NA
j_gene: TRBJ2-2
v_gene: TRBV18
CDR3aa: CASSPVNVRTGELFF
CDR3nt: TGTGCCAGCTCACCAGTGAACGTCCGGACCGGGGAGCTGTTTTTT

abundance: NA
len: 15
d_gene: TRBD1
j_gene: TRBJ1-2
v_gene: TRBV30
CDR3aa: CAWTLLTGGAGGYTF
CDR3nt: TGTGCCTGGACCCTCTTGACAGGGGGCGCGGGAGGCTACACCTTC

abundance: NA
len: 16
d_gene: TRBD1
j_gene: TRBJ2-3
v_gene: TRBV27
CDR3aa: CASSVDRGRWTDTQYF
CDR3nt: TGTGCCAGCAGCGTGGACAGGGGGCGATGGACAGATACGCAGTATTTT

abundance: NA
len: 12
d_gene: NA
j_gene: TRBJ2-1
v_gene: TRBV28
CDR3aa: CASTGSYNEQFF
CDR3nt: TGTGCCAGCACAGGGTCCTACAATGAGCAGTTCTTC

abundance: NA
len: 14
d_gene: TRBD2
j_gene: TRBJ2-7
v_gene: TRBV7-9
CDR3aa: CASSSTSGSREQYF
CDR3nt: TGTGCCAGCAGCTCGACTAGCGGGAGTCGCGAGCAGTACTTC

abundance: NA
len: 14
d_gene: NA
j_gene: TRBJ2-3
v_gene: TRBV5-1
CDR3aa: CASSFGWGVDTQYF
CDR3nt: TGCGCCAGCAGCTTCGGATGGGGGGTAGATACGCAGTATTTT

abundance: NA
len: 20
d_gene: NA
j_gene: TRBJ2-2
v_gene: TRBV10-3
CDR3aa: CAIGARVTGRTRIEHRGAVF
CDR3nt: TGTGCCATCGGGGCTAGAGTAACAGGGCGAACCAGAATAGAACACCGGGGAGCTGTTTTT

abundance: NA
len: 16
d_gene: NA
j_gene: TRBJ2-3
v_gene: TRBV5-1
CDR3aa: CASSLGIEAYTDTQYF
CDR3nt: TGCGCCAGCAGCTTGGGGATAGAGGCCTACACAGATACGCAGTATTTT

abundance: NA
len: 15
d_gene: TRBD1
j_gene: TRBJ1-2
v_gene: TRBV7-9
CDR3aa: CASSSKTGEANGYTF
CDR3nt: TGTGCCAGCAGCTCGAAGACAGGGGAGGCGAATGGCTACACCTTC

abundance: once
len: 14
d_gene: NA
j_gene: TRBJ2-1
v_gene: TRBV5-1
CDR3aa: CASSLDKTYNEQFF
CDR3nt: TGCGCCAGCAGCTTGGACAAAACCTACAATGAGCAGTTCTTC

abundance: NA
len: 15
d_gene: TRBD2
j_gene: TRBJ2-7
v_gene: TRBV27
CDR3aa: CASSSRGTSDPRQYF
CDR3nt: TGTGCCAGCAGTTCCAGAGGGACTAGCGATCCCCGGCAGTACTTC

abundance: NA
len: 16
d_gene: TRBD2
j_gene: TRBJ2-7
v_gene: TRBV11-1
CDR3aa: CASSFGLAGVAYEQYF
CDR3nt: TGTGCCAGCAGCTTCGGACTAGCGGGAGTTGCCTACGAGCAGTACTTC

abundance: NA
len: 15
d_gene: NA
j_gene: TRBJ2-3
v_gene: TRBV27
CDR3aa: CASSFAGSVTDTQYF
CDR3nt: TGTGCCAGCAGTTTTGCCGGGTCGGTCACAGATACGCAGTATTTT

abundance: NA
len: 11
d_gene: NA
j_gene: TRBJ2-2
v_gene: TRBV20-1
CDR3aa: CSPRGGGELFF
CDR3nt: TGCAGTCCGAGGGGGGGCGGGGAGCTGTTTTTT

abundance: once
len: 13
d_gene: TRBD1
j_gene: TRBJ1-1
v_gene: TRBV6-1
CDR3aa: CASSERRQGRAFF
CDR3nt: TGTGCCAGCAGTGAAAGAAGACAGGGTCGAGCTTTCTTT

abundance: once
len: 13
d_gene: NA
j_gene: TRBJ2-5
v_gene: TRBV7-9
CDR3aa: CASSLGTAGTQYF
CDR3nt: TGTGCCAGCAGCTTGGGGACTGCGGGGACCCAGTACTTC

abundance: few
len: 14
d_gene: TRBD1
j_gene: TRBJ1-4
v_gene: TRBV9
CDR3aa: CASSVSGGGEKLFF
CDR3nt: TGTGCCAGCAGCGTGTCAGGGGGTGGTGAAAAACTGTTTTTT

abundance: NA
len: 13
d_gene: NA
j_gene: TRBJ2-2
v_gene: TRBV30
CDR3aa: CAWSDTNTGELFF
CDR3nt: TGTGCCTGGAGTGACACGAACACCGGGGAGCTGTTTTTT

abundance: once
len: 17
d_gene: TRBD2
j_gene: TRBJ2-1
v_gene: TRBV18
CDR3aa: CASSPPGLAKKYNEQFF
CDR3nt: TGTGCCAGCTCACCACCGGGACTAGCGAAAAAATACAATGAGCAGTTCTTC

abundance: NA
len: 14
d_gene: NA
j_gene: TRBJ1-1
v_gene: TRBV27
CDR3aa: CASPHGRVGTEAFF
CDR3nt: TGTGCCAGCCCCCATGGGAGGGTGGGGACTGAAGCTTTCTTT

abundance: NA
len: 15
d_gene: TRBD2
j_gene: TRBJ2-7
v_gene: TRBV4-2
CDR3aa: CASTSGGRAGGEQYF
CDR3nt: TGTGCCAGCACTTCCGGCGGGAGGGCCGGGGGCGAGCAGTACTTC

abundance: NA
len: 15
d_gene: NA
j_gene: TRBJ2-1
v_gene: TRBV6-5
CDR3aa: CASSYSGGSYNEQFF
CDR3nt: TGTGCCAGCAGTTACTCGGGGGGCTCCTACAATGAGCAGTTCTTC

abundance: NA
len: 17
d_gene: TRBD2
j_gene: TRBJ2-3
v_gene: TRBV7-8
CDR3aa: CASSLVPSGSSTDTQYF
CDR3nt: TGTGCCAGCAGCTTAGTTCCTAGCGGGAGTAGCACAGATACGCAGTATTTT

abundance: NA
len: 15
d_gene: NA
j_gene: TRBJ2-1
v_gene: TRBV29-1
CDR3aa: CSVDRTGPPYNEQFF
CDR3nt: TGCAGCGTTGACAGAACAGGTCCTCCCTACAATGAGCAGTTCTTC

abundance: NA
len: 13
d_gene: NA
j_gene: TRBJ1-5
v_gene: TRBV29-1
CDR3aa: CSVLREANQPQHF
CDR3nt: TGCAGCGTTCTCAGGGAGGCCAATCAGCCCCAGCATTTT

abundance: NA
len: 14
d_gene: NA
j_gene: TRBJ1-1
v_gene: TRBV6-4
CDR3aa: CASLSTGPNTEAFF
CDR3nt: TGTGCCAGCTTGTCTACAGGACCGAACACTGAAGCTTTCTTT

abundance: NA
len: 16
d_gene: NA
j_gene: TRBJ1-4
v_gene: TRBV2
CDR3aa: CASSERLWRNNEKLFF
CDR3nt: TGTGCCAGCAGTGAACGGTTGTGGCGGAATAATGAAAAACTGTTTTTT

abundance: NA
len: 16
d_gene: NA
j_gene: TRBJ1-5
v_gene: TRBV28
CDR3aa: CASSHKDSYSNQPQHF
CDR3nt: TGTGCCAGCAGCCATAAGGACAGCTATAGCAATCAGCCCCAGCATTTT

abundance: NA
len: 16
d_gene: NA
j_gene: TRBJ1-5
v_gene: TRBV27
CDR3aa: CASSNHRVRSNQPQHF
CDR3nt: TGTGCCAGCAGTAACCACAGGGTTAGGAGCAATCAGCCCCAGCATTTT